The 30 T cell receptor beta chains in this list originate from one sample, sequenced in a study of blood T cells in healthy people across ages. The authors ran a second PCR of about 6 to 12 cycles using a sample-barcoded 5' primer and a J-beta primer mix. TCRdb processed the 5' RACE reads anew with MiXCR; each CDR3 protein has one entry. The sample holds around 1.7 million distinct CDR3 sequences, roughly 28% seen once. The sequenced sample was blood. All receptors come from a woman in her thirties in good health.

Concerning this clonotype itself: A read error is possible here, since a much larger clone lies one base away. Lacking the conserved final phenylalanine or tryptophan, this CDR3 likely reflects a read error. The chain recombines TRBV12-3 or TRBV12-4 with TRBJ1-2; maybe TRBD1 (5 bases). The CDR3 consists of 13 residues. Trimming pared 6 bases from V and 7 bases from J, leaving 15 bases between. The CDR3 region has the DNA TGTGCCAGCAGGCTGGGGGTCCTGGGTGGCTACACCTGC. It codes for CASRLGVLGGYTC.

This clonotype was seen more than once but under ten times. The chain recombines TRBV9 with TRBJ2-1, with D hard to call. Germline lookup yields CDR1 SGDLS and CDR2 YYNGEE. The CDR3 sequence is 13 residues long. V lost 0 bases, J lost 9 bases, and 10 bases lay in between. The CDR3 here is CASSVDGDVEQFF. CDR3 nucleotide sequence: TGTGCCAGCAGCGTAGACGGAGACGTTGAGCAGTTCTTC.

This clonotype has ten or more counts. V usage is TRBV9 and J usage is TRBJ1-2, with D perhaps TRBD1 (5 bases). Germline V gives CDR1 SGDLS, CDR2 YYNGEE. Trimming removed 1 base at V and 8 bases at J, with 18 bases between. This CDR3 has 15 residues. The CDR3 DNA sequence: TGTGCCAGCAGCGTATTGGCAGGGAGTTTAGCAGGCTACACCTTC. Encoded protein: CASSVLAGSLAGYTF.

This sequence joins TRBV10-3 and TRBJ2-2, with 10 bases aligning to TRBD2. The CDR3 contains 16 residues. Germline values: CDR1 ENHRY, CDR2 SYGVKD. The ends lost 0 bases at V and 4 bases at J; junction bases unmatched: 2. The CDR3 reads CAISESAGGATGELFF. In DNA, the CDR3 is TGTGCCATCAGTGAGTCAGCGGGGGGGGCCACCGGGGAGCTGTTTTTT.

In this sample, this clonotype turned up many times. The chain recombines TRBV6-6 with TRBJ2-7; 10 bases match TRBD2. This CDR3 spans 17 amino acids. The trim removed 6 bases at V and 5 bases at J, leaving 16 bases unmatched. CDR1 and CDR2 (germline): MNHNY, SVGAGI (reference sequence). CDR3 sequence reads: CASSHYLAGELVDEQYF. The CDR3 DNA sequence: TGTGCCAGCAGCCACTATCTAGCGGGGGAGCTTGTGGACGAGCAGTACTTC.

This clonotype was recorded a few times. The chain recombines TRBV7-9 with TRBJ1-1; 10 positions match TRBD1. The germline V gene encodes CDR1 SEHNR and CDR2 FQNEAQ (reference sequence). The CDR3 sequence is 15 residues long. V dropped 6 bases and J dropped 3; count of bases not matched to a gene: 7. CDR3 coding DNA: TGTGCCAGCAGGCTTACCGGGACAGGGGACACTGAAGCTTTCTTT. This gives the protein CASRLTGTGDTEAFF.

This clonotype was observed many times. The chain uses TRBV7-2 and TRBJ2-3, with 9 positions matching TRBD2. V lost 0 bases and J lost 3; bases outside the gene matches: 1. Germline V gene data show CDR1 as SGHTA and CDR2 as FQGNSA. This CDR3 comprises 15 residues. The CDR3 loop is CASSLAAGGTDTQYF. CDR3 in DNA: TGTGCCAGCAGCTTAGCAGCGGGAGGAACAGATACGCAGTATTTT.

This clonotype was observed a handful of times. The V gene is TRBV5-1, the J gene TRBJ2-7, with 8 bases that match TRBD2. V shed 4 bases and J 3 bases; nucleotides not matched to a gene: 12. Per the germline V gene, CDR1 is SGHRS and CDR2 is YFSETQ. The CDR3 spans 16 residues. The CDR3 bases are TGCGCCAGCAGCCCGGAGAACTTCGGGGGGGGCTACGAGCAGTACTTC. This encodes CASSPENFGGGYEQYF.

The V call is TRBV12-3 or TRBV12-4, the J call TRBJ2-3, with TRBD2 identical over 8 bases. V gave up 2 bases and J gave up 4 bases; unmatched junction bases: 14. The CDR3 has 18 amino acids. The CDR3 region is CASSLPSGRGTSSDTQYF. In DNA, the CDR3 is TGTGCCAGCAGTTTACCATCCGGGAGGGGGACCTCCTCAGATACGCAGTATTTT.

This clonotype was seen only a few times. The chain is built from TRBV12-3 or TRBV12-4 and TRBJ2-2; no reliable D call. Trimming stripped 4 bases from V and 7 bases from J, with 4 bases between. The CDR3 is made up of 11 amino acids. The chain's CDR3 is CASSSIGELFF. The CDR3 DNA follows: TGTGCCAGCAGTTCGATCGGGGAGCTGTTTTTT.

The chain is built from TRBV12-3 or TRBV12-4 and TRBJ2-4; D gene uncertain. This CDR3 has 15 residues. V lost 2 bases and J lost 13, with 21 bases in between. The CDR3 is CASSLSSQGYNEQYF. The CDR3 coding sequence is TGTGCCAGCAGTTTATCCTCACAAGGGTACAATGAGCAGTACTTC.

The rearrangement joins TRBV5-1 to TRBJ2-3; D perhaps matches TRBD1 (6 bases). The CDR3 contains 14 residues. V was clipped by 7 bases and J by 6 bases, with 18 bases between them. Germline-derived CDR1 and CDR2 are SGHRS and YFSETQ. CDR3 nucleotide sequence: TGCGCCAGCTGGATGAACAGGGAGAGGGATACGCAGTATTTT. Protein product: CASWMNRERDTQYF.

This clonotype has at least ten counts. The chain links TRBV7-3 to TRBJ2-7, with 7 bases that match TRBD1. This CDR3 region has 14 residues. The germline V gene has CDR1 SGHTA and CDR2 FQGTGA. Trimming at V came to 7 bases and at J to 0 bases, leaving 6 bases not matched to a gene. CDR3 bases: TGTGCCAGCACCACACAGGGGAGCTCCTACGAGCAGTACTTC. Protein sequence: CASTTQGSSYEQYF.

This clonotype was observed many times. The V gene is TRBV2, the J gene TRBJ1-1; a possible D gene is TRBD1 (5 bases). Germline V gene data show CDR1 as SNHLY and CDR2 as FYNNEI. The CDR3 runs 13 residues. Trimming removed 6 bases at V and 0 bases at J, with 8 bases between. CDR3 DNA: TGTGCCAGCAGCAGGGCCATGAACACTGAAGCTTTCTTT. Translation: CASSRAMNTEAFF.

V usage is TRBV28 and J usage is TRBJ1-2, with 8 bases that match TRBD1. Germline CDR1 MDHEN, CDR2 SYDVKM. The CDR3 runs 16 residues. The V gene end was trimmed by 5 bases and the J gene end by 0 bases; junction bases not matched to a gene: 8. The CDR3 DNA sequence: TGTGCCAGCAGTACACGATACAGGGGGTCTAACTATGGCTACACCTTC. Translation: CASSTRYRGSNYGYTF.

Worth noting for this clonotype: One end of the junction fails to match germline, which may point to a read error. The chain recombines TRBV7-2 with TRBJ1-1, with D possibly TRBD1 on 5 matching bases. Germline V gene lookup returns CDR1 SGHTA and CDR2 FQGNSA. The CDR3 is 15 amino acids. The CDR3 protein is CASSVAGRMNTEAFF. DNA of the CDR3: TGTGCCAGCAGCGTAGCGGGGCGGATGAACACTGAAGCTTTCTTT.

This clonotype has just a few counts. The chain recombines TRBV4-1 with TRBJ1-6, with D possibly being TRBD1 (6 bases). CDR1 and CDR2 (germline): MGHRA, YSYEKL. The CDR3 sequence is 15 residues long. V was trimmed by 0 bases and J by 9 bases, leaving 12 bases between them. For the CDR3, the DNA is TGCGCCAGCAGCCAAGAGACCGGCAGGGGTTCACCCCTCCACTTT. It specifies CASSQETGRGSPLHF.

A note on this clonotype: As the CDR3 is not closed by the conserved phenylalanine or tryptophan, this likely results from a read error. Written as DNA, the CDR3 is TGTGCCAGCTCGGGGGCCTACGAGCAGTACATC. Translated, it gives CASSGAYEQYI. The chain couples TRBV18 to TRBJ2-4; either TRBD1 or TRBD2 may supply D (5 bases each). The J call may be faulty, since TRBJ2-7 better matches the DNA end. This CDR3 contains 11 residues. CDR1 KGHSH and CDR2 LQKENI come from the germline V gene.

V usage is TRBV18 and J usage is TRBJ1-1; 7 bases fit TRBD1. J was trimmed by 3 bases and V by 0 bases; bases with no gene match: 4. The CDR3 is made up of 15 amino acids. Germline V gives CDR1 KGHSH, CDR2 LQKENI. CDR3 sequence: CASSPPTGQDTEAFF. In nucleotides, the CDR3 is TGTGCCAGCTCACCACCGACAGGGCAGGACACTGAAGCTTTCTTT.

To note about this clonotype: A much more abundant neighbour one base away suggests this may be a read error. The rearrangement uses TRBV20-1 and TRBJ2-1; D is unresolved. The V and J ends lost 5 bases and 4 bases respectively, with 15 bases between them. Germline values: CDR1 DFQATT, CDR2 SNEGSKA (reference sequence). The CDR3 is 14 residues long. The CDR3 reads CSAHLGIGYNEQFF. The CDR3 nucleotides read TGCAGTGCTCACCTGGGAATAGGGTACAATGAGCAGTTCTTC.

This clonotype showed up many times. The chain links TRBV4-3 to TRBJ1-2, with a tentative D call TRBD1 (5 bases). V lost 0 bases to trimming and J lost 6 bases, with 8 bases between them. The germline gives CDR1 LGHNA, CDR2 YSLEER. This CDR3 has 13 residues. The CDR3 DNA follows: TGCGCCAGCAGCCAAGATCGGGGCCATGGCTACACCTTC. It codes for CASSQDRGHGYTF.

Concerning this clonotype itself: Compared with germline, one end of the junction differs, possibly owing to a read error. V gene TRBV7-9 combines with J gene TRBJ2-1; D gene ambiguous. Germline values: CDR1 SEHNR, CDR2 FQNEAQ (reference sequence). The CDR3 runs 14 residues. Here the CDR3 DNA reads TGTGCCAGCAGCTTGACGAGCTCCTGCAATGAGCAGTTCTTC. Translation gives CASSLTSSCNEQFF.

The chain has TRBV19 and TRBJ2-1; 10 bases line up with TRBD1. CDR3 length: 15 residues. The germline CDR1 and CDR2 sequences are LNHDA and SQIVND (reference sequence). V trimming: 4 bases; J trimming: 7 bases; junction bases outside the gene matches: 7. The CDR3 protein is CASSTQGQGRNEQFF. The CDR3 bases are TGTGCCAGTAGTACACAGGGACAGGGGAGGAATGAGCAGTTCTTC.

On this clonotype itself: A read error may be the cause here, since a much bigger clone is one base away. The V and J genes are TRBV2 and TRBJ2-7; 8 bases agree with TRBD2. CDR1 is SNHLY and CDR2 is FYNNEI in the germline V gene. CDR3 length equals 13 residues. V was clipped by 10 bases and J by 7 bases; unmatched bases: 12. The CDR3 DNA reads as TGTGCCACCACTAGCGGCCATGACAATGAGCAGTACTTC. It codes for CATTSGHDNEQYF.

This chain links TRBV6-2 or TRBV6-3 with TRBJ2-1, with 8 bases matching TRBD2. This CDR3 is built from 16 residues. In germline, CDR1 is MNHEY, CDR2 SVGEGT. J gave up 6 bases and V 7 bases, and 14 bases lay outside the gene matches. CDR3 in amino acids: CASKAGTGLVANEQFF. The CDR3 coding sequence is TGTGCCAGCAAGGCAGGTACGGGACTAGTGGCCAATGAGCAGTTCTTC.

In this sample, this clonotype turned up many times. The chain uses TRBV10-3 and TRBJ2-4; D call uncertain. CDR1 and CDR2 from the germline V gene are ENHRY and SYGVKD. The length of the CDR3 is 11 residues. Between the trimmed V and J ends, which lost 7 bases and 5 bases, there was a span of 6 bases. The DNA for the CDR3 is TGTGCCATCATGGCGGAAAACATTCAGTACTTC. Translated: CAIMAENIQYF.

This clonotype was picked up many times. The chain employs TRBV7-6 and TRBJ2-7, with 13 bases fitting TRBD2. Germline-derived CDR1 and CDR2 are SGHVS and FNYEAQ. The CDR3 length is 14 residues. Trimming cost V 3 bases and J 5 bases; bases outside gene matches: 1. The CDR3 DNA sequence: TGTGCCAGCAGCTTCGGACTAGCGGGAGACGAGCAGTACTTC. It translates to CASSFGLAGDEQYF.

Regarding this clonotype: The junction shows a germline mismatch at one end, possibly a read error. CDR3: CASSQDRGQATQYF. DNA of the CDR3: TGTGCCAGCAGCCAGGACAGGGGACAAGCGACCCAGTACTTC. The V call is TRBV5-5, the J call TRBJ2-5, with 9 nucleotides matching TRBD1. Per germline, CDR1 SGHKS and CDR2 YYEKEE (reference sequence). This CDR3 region has 14 residues. Full variable domain (rest looked up from reference TRBV5-5 and TRBJ2-5): DAGVTQSPTHLIKTRGQQVTLRCSPISGHKSVSWYQQVLGQGPQFIFQYYEKEERGRGNFPDRFSARQFPNYSSELNVNALLLGDSALYLCASSQDRGQATQYFGPGTRLLVL.

This clonotype was counted between two and nine times. The V gene is TRBV7-9, the J gene TRBJ1-2; 7 bases are a match to TRBD1. V lost 4 bases to trimming and J lost 6 bases; unmatched junction nucleotides: 5. The CDR3 loop spans 13 amino acids. The germline CDR1 and CDR2 sequences are SEHNR and FQNEAQ (reference sequence). The CDR3: CASSSGQVHGYTF. The CDR3 DNA follows: TGTGCCAGCAGCTCCGGACAGGTGCATGGCTACACCTTC.

This clonotype came up many times. This sequence joins TRBV7-8 and TRBJ2-5; unclear D gene. Germline V CDR1 and CDR2: SGHVS, FQNEAQ. V was pared by 2 bases and J by 9 bases, with 13 bases between. This CDR3 region has 13 residues. The DNA for the CDR3 is TGTGCCAGCAGCTTAACTGAACTGACCTCCCAGTACTTC. Translated: CASSLTELTSQYF.